The text below deals with one T cell receptor (beta chain). One Seattle source followed patients from active infection through their disease course. These data originate in a study of blood T cell repertoires in COVID-19. Study in general: The United States, Italy and Spain supplied acute and convalescent COVID-19 samples. Nucleic acid was either cDNA or gDNA, and it came from T cells, B-cell-depleted T cells, or PBMCs.

This CDR3 has 17 residues. Germline V gene data show CDR1 as MNHNS and CDR2 as SASEGT. V shed 2 bases and J shed 3 bases, with 17 bases lying between them. Original methodology: Cell counts per sample came from amplifying reference gene primers. Profiling relied on immunoSEQ multiplex PCR, and the TCRdb table lists in-frame clones only, not all of them. The DNA gave D and trimming, while V, J and clone size come from that table. The repertoire has 150,000 to 200,000 clones, around nine tenths of them found once; the top ten carry about 2.6%. This receptor was taken from a woman aged 80 or over with COVID-19, enrolled during active disease. This rearrangement joins TRBV6-1 to TRBJ2-4; D perhaps matches TRBD1 (6 bases). Specimen: peripheral blood. CDR3 nucleotides: TGTGCCAGCAGTGAAACAGGGTCTCCCCGTGGCAAAAACATTCAGTACTTC. This encodes CASSETGSPRGKNIQYF.